These T cell receptor beta chains were read from a single sample in a study of response to subunit inactivated influenza vaccine. Using its own MiXCR run on the RT-PCR reads, TCRdb lists one record per CDR3 protein. This sample yields roughly 710,000 distinct CDR3 sequences, of which less than 15% are seen a single time; 6.5% to 8% belongs to the top ten. The source material was PBMCs from blood, sampled approximately 15 days before vaccination. All receptors derive from a man aged 45-65 years who received an inactivated influenza vaccine. Each CDR3 is given with its conserved first and last residue. The D gene is left open where the match is weak. The size entry is marked missing in some rows and otherwise reads once, few, many or a size class.

length	V	size	J	D	CDR3	DNA
14	TRBV20-1	.	TRBJ2-3	TRBD2	CSARERGGPDTQYF	TGCAGTGCTAGAGAGCGGGGGGGCCCAGATACGCAGTATTTT
13	TRBV27	few	TRBJ2-7	.	CASRLTRAYEQYF	TGTGCCAGCAGACTAACCAGGGCCTACGAGCAGTACTTC
14	TRBV5-1	few	TRBJ2-3	.	CASSLDDSTGTQYF	TGCGCCAGCAGCTTGGACGATAGCACGGGTACGCAGTATTTT
15	TRBV4-2	few	TRBJ2-7	TRBD1	CASSQLTGAGYEQYF	TGTGCCAGCAGCCAATTGACAGGGGCGGGCTACGAGCAGTACTTC
15	TRBV15	few	TRBJ2-3	.	CATSRDLRTSDTQYF	TGTGCCACCAGCAGAGATCTACGGACCTCAGATACGCAGTATTTT
13	TRBV7-7	.	TRBJ2-3	TRBD1	CASSLGGQGTQYF	TGTGCTAGCAGCTTAGGCGGACAGGGTACGCAGTATTTT
15	TRBV20-1	few	TRBJ2-6	.	CSAIGGSTGANVLTF	TGCAGTGCTATCGGGGGAAGCACTGGGGCCAACGTCCTGACTTTC
11	TRBV6-2/TRBV6-3	many	TRBJ1-2	.	CASGTAYGYTF	TGTGCCTCCGGGACGGCCTATGGCTACACCTTC
16	TRBV27	.	TRBJ1-5	.	CATQRSDRSPNQPQHF	TGTGCCACCCAGCGTTCAGACAGGAGCCCCAATCAGCCCCAGCATTTT
16	TRBV20-1	few	TRBJ2-7	.	CSARELGSGLAYEQYF	TGCAGTGCTAGAGAGCTAGGAAGCGGGCTAGCCTACGAGCAGTACTTC
12	TRBV6-2/TRBV6-3	.	TRBJ2-1	.	CASSPGLQGQFF	TGTGCCAGCAGTCCCGGACTCCAGGGGCAGTTCTTC
14	TRBV27	few	TRBJ2-5	TRBD2	CASSIASGSETQYF	TGTGCCAGCAGTATTGCTAGCGGGAGTGAGACCCAGTACTTC
16	TRBV7-8	.	TRBJ1-5	.	CASSPVGQAFFQPQHF	TGTGCCAGCAGCCCCGTAGGGCAGGCGTTCTTTCAGCCCCAGCATTTT
13	TRBV7-2	.	TRBJ2-4	.	CASSLERENIQYF	TGTGCCAGCAGCTTAGAACGCGAAAACATTCAGTACTTC
15	TRBV4-1	few	TRBJ2-7	.	CASSRQGGFSYEQYF	TGCGCCAGCAGCCGACAGGGAGGATTCTCCTACGAGCAGTACTTC
15	TRBV9	.	TRBJ2-1	TRBD1	CASSAPGQGANEQFF	TGTGCCAGCAGCGCACCGGGACAGGGGGCCAATGAGCAGTTCTTC
13	TRBV12-3/TRBV12-4	few	TRBJ1-2	.	CASSLARGQGYTF	TGTGCCAGCAGTTTAGCGCGGGGGCAGGGCTACACCTTC
16	TRBV12-3/TRBV12-4	few	TRBJ1-1	TRBD1	CASSFSDRAGWAEAFF	TGTGCCAGCAGTTTTAGTGACAGGGCAGGTTGGGCTGAAGCTTTCTTT
15	TRBV4-2	.	TRBJ1-2	TRBD1	CASSPETGTNYGYTF	TGTGCCAGCAGCCCCGAGACAGGGACCAACTATGGCTACACCTTC
15	TRBV4-3	few	TRBJ2-7	TRBD2	CASSQVLAGGYEQYF	TGCGCCAGCAGCCAAGTCCTAGCGGGAGGCTACGAGCAGTACTTC
17	TRBV11-2	.	TRBJ2-3	TRBD2	CASSLDLLAGAGDTQYF	TGTGCCAGCAGCTTAGATTTGCTAGCGGGGGCGGGGGATACGCAGTATTTT
16	TRBV7-2	.	TRBJ2-2	.	CASSPKRGANTGELFF	TGTGCCAGCAGCCCTAAGAGGGGCGCCAACACCGGGGAGCTGTTTTTT
17	TRBV20-1	.	TRBJ2-3	TRBD2	CSASGRAASGGTDTQYF	TGCAGTGCTAGTGGAAGGGCAGCTAGCGGGGGGACAGATACGCAGTATTTT
15	TRBV10-3	.	TRBJ2-1	.	CAISESTGGRGEQFF	TGTGCCATCAGTGAGTCGACGGGGGGCAGGGGTGAGCAGTTCTTC
16	TRBV2	.	TRBJ2-3	.	CASKKWGTMSTDTQYF	TGTGCCAGCAAAAAATGGGGCACAATGAGCACAGATACGCAGTATTTT
14	TRBV9	few	TRBJ2-3	.	CASSPAASTYTQYF	TGTGCCAGCAGCCCAGCGGCTAGCACATATACGCAGTATTTT
15	TRBV11-2	.	TRBJ2-1	TRBD2	CASSPTSGIDNEQFF	TGTGCCAGCAGCCCCACTAGCGGGATTGACAATGAGCAGTTCTTC
14	TRBV5-1	.	TRBJ2-5	.	CASWTGQMGETQYF	TGCGCCAGTTGGACGGGGCAGATGGGAGAGACCCAGTACTTC
15	TRBV7-3	.	TRBJ2-3	.	CASSLGTRRTDTQYF	TGTGCCAGCAGCTTAGGCACCCGTAGGACAGATACGCAGTATTTT
17	TRBV15	.	TRBJ2-5	.	CATSRPRIRGSPETQYF	TGTGCCACCAGCAGACCCCGAATACGGGGGTCCCCCGAGACCCAGTACTTC
16	TRBV3-1	many	TRBJ2-4	TRBD1	CASSTSGGDRRYIQYF	TGTGCCAGCAGCACTTCTGGCGGGGACAGGAGATACATTCAGTACTTC
11	TRBV30	few	TRBJ2-7	.	CAWTGNYEQYF	TGTGCCTGGACAGGGAACTACGAGCAGTACTTC
13	TRBV6-2/TRBV6-3	few	TRBJ2-7	.	CASSYKMSYEQYF	TGTGCCAGCAGTTACAAGATGTCCTACGAGCAGTACTTC
15	TRBV27	.	TRBJ2-7	TRBD2	CASSTRLAGVHEQYF	TGTGCCAGCAGTACCCGACTAGCGGGGGTCCACGAGCAGTACTTC
14	TRBV6-2/TRBV6-3	.	TRBJ2-5	.	CASSSVGAKETQYF	TGTGCCAGCAGTTCGGTCGGAGCGAAAGAGACCCAGTACTTC
11	TRBV7-2	many	TRBJ1-2	.	CASSYYSGYTF	TGTGCCAGCAGCTATTATTCGGGCTACACCTTC
15	TRBV5-1	many	TRBJ1-1	.	CASSLAGRSGTEAFF	TGCGCCAGCAGCTTGGCGGGACGGAGCGGGACTGAAGCTTTCTTT
14	TRBV20-1	.	TRBJ2-5	.	CSAILIGSQETQYF	TGCAGTGCAATCCTCATAGGGTCCCAAGAGACCCAGTACTTC
13	TRBV7-6	few	TRBJ2-7	.	CASSLPGVNEQYF	TGTGCCAGCAGCTTGCCAGGGGTCAACGAGCAGTACTTC
12	TRBV29-1	once	TRBJ1-2	.	CSVEFQGRGYTF	TGCAGCGTTGAATTCCAGGGCCGTGGCTACACCTTC
15	TRBV7-2	few	TRBJ2-7	TRBD2	CASSLVAGGGDEQYF	TGTGCCAGCAGCTTAGTAGCCGGGGGGGGAGACGAGCAGTACTTC
15	TRBV5-1	few	TRBJ2-7	.	CASSLGFGLAGEQYF	TGCGCCAGCAGCTTAGGTTTCGGACTTGCTGGCGAGCAGTACTTC
13	TRBV6-6	.	TRBJ1-1	.	CASREGTVHEAFF	TGTGCCAGCAGGGAAGGGACCGTACATGAAGCTTTCTTT
16	TRBV3-1	many	TRBJ2-1	TRBD2	CASSQDTGRAGNEQFF	TGTGCCAGCAGCCAAGATACCGGGAGGGCCGGAAATGAGCAGTTCTTC
15	TRBV7-9	few	TRBJ2-1	.	CASSPFSGSYNEQFF	TGTGCCAGCAGCCCCTTTAGCGGCTCCTACAATGAGCAGTTCTTC
15	TRBV6-1	.	TRBJ1-5	TRBD1	CASSRQGRANQPQHF	TGTGCCAGCAGTAGACAGGGACGTGCCAATCAGCCCCAGCATTTT